These T cell receptor beta chains were read from a single sample in a study of cytomegalovirus exposure and HLA in healthy donors. Only in-frame clones appear in the TCRdb table, and some are missing; sequencing was by immunoSEQ multiplex PCR. The sample shows some 120,000 clones, roughly 80% of them seen only once. The specimen was PBMCs. These receptors originate from a young man in good health and CMV-seropositive. Each CDR3 is given with its conserved first and last residue. The order of the fields is V gene, D gene, clone size, J gene, CDR3 DNA, CDR3 protein. D genes are given only for firm matches. Clone size is not always given. Where it is, it says once, few, many or a class for expanded clones.

V gene: TRBV19
D gene: NA
clone size: few
J gene: TRBJ2-6
CDR3 DNA: TGTGCCAGTAGTCCAACCGGCTCTGGGGCCAACGTCCTGACTTTC
CDR3 protein: CASSPTGSGANVLTF

V gene: TRBV5-4
D gene: NA
clone size: few
J gene: TRBJ1-2
CDR3 DNA: TGTGCCAGCAGCTTGATGGGGAGGTATGGCTACACCTTC
CDR3 protein: CASSLMGRYGYTF

V gene: TRBV5-1
D gene: TRBD1
clone size: NA
J gene: TRBJ1-4
CDR3 DNA: TGCGCCAGCAGCCAGAGACAGGGGAGTGAAAAACTGTTTTTT
CDR3 protein: CASSQRQGSEKLFF

V gene: TRBV6-1
D gene: NA
clone size: NA
J gene: TRBJ2-1
CDR3 DNA: TGTGCCAGCAGGGGGCTGGTGTCCTACAATGAGCAGTTCTTC
CDR3 protein: CASRGLVSYNEQFF

V gene: TRBV7-2
D gene: NA
clone size: NA
J gene: TRBJ2-1
CDR3 DNA: TGTGCCAGCAGCTTAAGTACCAGCGGGAATGAGCAGTTCTTC
CDR3 protein: CASSLSTSGNEQFF

V gene: TRBV6-5
D gene: TRBD1
clone size: NA
J gene: TRBJ1-2
CDR3 DNA: TGTGCCAGCAGACATACAGGGGATCGCGTGGGCTACACCTTC
CDR3 protein: CASRHTGDRVGYTF

V gene: TRBV28
D gene: NA
clone size: NA
J gene: TRBJ2-5
CDR3 DNA: TGTGCCAGCAGTTTACAAGGGGGAGAGACCCAGTACTTC
CDR3 protein: CASSLQGGETQYF

V gene: TRBV5-6
D gene: NA
clone size: NA
J gene: TRBJ2-3
CDR3 DNA: TGTGCCAGCTTATCAGGGGGCACAGATACGCAGTATTTT
CDR3 protein: CASLSGGTDTQYF

V gene: TRBV7-9
D gene: TRBD1
clone size: NA
J gene: TRBJ1-3
CDR3 DNA: TGTGCCAGCAGCTTAGCGTGGGACAGGGGGAGAAACACCATATATTTT
CDR3 protein: CASSLAWDRGRNTIYF

V gene: TRBV6-6
D gene: TRBD1
clone size: few
J gene: TRBJ1-3
CDR3 DNA: TGTGCCAGCAGTCACAGGGGGGACGGAAACACCATATATTTT
CDR3 protein: CASSHRGDGNTIYF

V gene: TRBV5-1
D gene: TRBD2
clone size: once
J gene: TRBJ2-5
CDR3 DNA: TGCGCCAGCAGCCCAGGGACTAGCGGGAGTGGAGCAGGAGAGACCCAGTACTTC
CDR3 protein: CASSPGTSGSGAGETQYF

V gene: TRBV27
D gene: TRBD1
clone size: NA
J gene: TRBJ1-1
CDR3 DNA: TGTGCCAGCAGTCCGTGGACAGGAGACACTGAAGCTTTCTTT
CDR3 protein: CASSPWTGDTEAFF

V gene: TRBV9
D gene: NA
clone size: NA
J gene: TRBJ2-6
CDR3 DNA: TGTGCCAGCAGCGTTTCGGGGTACGGGGCCAACGTCCTGACTTTC
CDR3 protein: CASSVSGYGANVLTF

V gene: TRBV7-8
D gene: NA
clone size: NA
J gene: TRBJ1-5
CDR3 DNA: TGTGCCAGCAGTCGAAGCAGGGTAGGTCAGCCCCAGCATTTT
CDR3 protein: CASSRSRVGQPQHF

V gene: TRBV10-3
D gene: NA
clone size: NA
J gene: TRBJ2-1
CDR3 DNA: TGTGCCATCAGTGGGGCAACTAGAGGCAATGAGCAGTTCTTC
CDR3 protein: CAISGATRGNEQFF

V gene: TRBV4-2
D gene: TRBD1
clone size: NA
J gene: TRBJ1-2
CDR3 DNA: TGTGCCAGCAGCCAAGGAGGCCCCCGGACAGGGGGTAACTATGGCTACACCTTC
CDR3 protein: CASSQGGPRTGGNYGYTF

V gene: TRBV7-2
D gene: TRBD1
clone size: few
J gene: TRBJ1-1
CDR3 DNA: TGTGCCAGCAGCTTGAAGGGGGCAACTGAAGCTTTCTTT
CDR3 protein: CASSLKGATEAFF

V gene: TRBV15
D gene: TRBD1
clone size: NA
J gene: TRBJ1-5
CDR3 DNA: TGTGCCACCAGCAGCGACGGGACAGGGTCGGGTGGTCAGCCCCAGCATTTT
CDR3 protein: CATSSDGTGSGGQPQHF

V gene: TRBV30
D gene: TRBD1
clone size: NA
J gene: TRBJ2-2
CDR3 DNA: TGTGCCTGGAGTGTAGGGGGACAGGGGGCCGGGGAGCTGTTTTTT
CDR3 protein: CAWSVGGQGAGELFF

V gene: TRBV10-3
D gene: NA
clone size: NA
J gene: TRBJ1-6
CDR3 DNA: TGTGCCATCAGTGATACAGGGATGAATTCACCCCTCCACTTT
CDR3 protein: CAISDTGMNSPLHF

V gene: TRBV6-6
D gene: NA
clone size: NA
J gene: TRBJ1-5
CDR3 DNA: TGTGCCAGCAGTTACTCAAACAACAATCAGCCCCAGCATTTT
CDR3 protein: CASSYSNNNQPQHF

V gene: TRBV2
D gene: NA
clone size: NA
J gene: TRBJ2-5
CDR3 DNA: TGTGCCAGCAGTGCACAGCAAGAGACCCAGTACTTC
CDR3 protein: CASSAQQETQYF

V gene: TRBV14
D gene: NA
clone size: NA
J gene: TRBJ1-2
CDR3 DNA: TGTGCCAGCAGCCAATCAACAGCCTATGGCTACACCTTC
CDR3 protein: CASSQSTAYGYTF

V gene: TRBV5-1
D gene: TRBD2
clone size: NA
J gene: TRBJ2-5
CDR3 DNA: TGCGCCAGCAGCTCAAACGGACTAGCGGGAGGGGAGACCCAGTACTTC
CDR3 protein: CASSSNGLAGGETQYF

V gene: TRBV5-1
D gene: NA
clone size: NA
J gene: TRBJ2-7
CDR3 DNA: TGCGCCAGCAGCTCGACCCAGGGGGGCCCCTACGAGCAGTACTTC
CDR3 protein: CASSSTQGGPYEQYF

V gene: TRBV10-3
D gene: NA
clone size: NA
J gene: TRBJ1-2
CDR3 DNA: TGTGCCATCAGTGGGGGACAAAACAACTATGGCTACACCTTC
CDR3 protein: CAISGGQNNYGYTF

V gene: TRBV28
D gene: NA
clone size: NA
J gene: TRBJ2-3
CDR3 DNA: TGTGCCAGCAGGGAGGCAGGTACGCAGTATTTT
CDR3 protein: CASREAGTQYF

V gene: TRBV6-4
D gene: NA
clone size: NA
J gene: TRBJ1-6
CDR3 DNA: TGTGCCAGCAGTGAGGGGGCGCATTCACCCCTCCACTTT
CDR3 protein: CASSEGAHSPLHF

V gene: TRBV5-4
D gene: TRBD1
clone size: few
J gene: TRBJ1-1
CDR3 DNA: TGTGCCAGCAGCCCATCATGGACAGGGGAACAAGCTTTCTTT
CDR3 protein: CASSPSWTGEQAFF

V gene: TRBV5-1
D gene: NA
clone size: NA
J gene: TRBJ1-5
CDR3 DNA: TGCGCCAGCAGCTTGGGGGGGCGGGATCAGCCCCAGCATTTT
CDR3 protein: CASSLGGRDQPQHF

V gene: TRBV19
D gene: TRBD1
clone size: once
J gene: TRBJ2-2
CDR3 DNA: TGTGCCAGTAGTCCGGATAACGTAGACAGGGGCACCGGGGAGCTGTTTTTT
CDR3 protein: CASSPDNVDRGTGELFF

V gene: TRBV23-1
D gene: TRBD1
clone size: NA
J gene: TRBJ2-6
CDR3 DNA: TGCGCCAACCGACCGGGACAGGGGGCGCAGGCTGGGGCCAACGTCCTGACTTTC
CDR3 protein: CANRPGQGAQAGANVLTF

V gene: TRBV19
D gene: NA
clone size: NA
J gene: TRBJ1-1
CDR3 DNA: TGTGCCAGTAGTAGTCTGTTGGGGGCCCAGGGGAACACTGAAGCTTTCTTT
CDR3 protein: CASSSLLGAQGNTEAFF

V gene: TRBV19
D gene: TRBD1
clone size: few
J gene: TRBJ1-1
CDR3 DNA: TGTGCCAGTAGAGACAGGGCGGACACTGAAGCTTTCTTT
CDR3 protein: CASRDRADTEAFF

V gene: TRBV19
D gene: NA
clone size: NA
J gene: TRBJ1-3
CDR3 DNA: TGTGCCAGTACCCTAGGGAGGGCCTCTGGAAACACCATATATTTT
CDR3 protein: CASTLGRASGNTIYF

V gene: TRBV5-4
D gene: NA
clone size: NA
J gene: TRBJ2-5
CDR3 DNA: TGCGCCAGCAGTCAGACTCAAAACCAAGAGACCCAGTACTTC
CDR3 protein: CASSQTQNQETQYF

V gene: TRBV5-1
D gene: NA
clone size: NA
J gene: TRBJ1-3
CDR3 DNA: TGCGCCAGCAGCTTGGAGATACAGGGAGAGGACGGAAACACCATATATTTT
CDR3 protein: CASSLEIQGEDGNTIYF

V gene: TRBV19
D gene: TRBD2
clone size: once
J gene: TRBJ2-4
CDR3 DNA: TGTGCCAGTAAGGTAACCCCACTAGCGGGAGGCCCACCAGCCAAAAACATTCAGTACTTC
CDR3 protein: CASKVTPLAGGPPAKNIQYF

V gene: TRBV28
D gene: NA
clone size: NA
J gene: TRBJ1-2
CDR3 DNA: TGTGCCAGCAGTTTATTTGGGGCTGGCTATGGCTACACCTTC
CDR3 protein: CASSLFGAGYGYTF

V gene: TRBV2
D gene: TRBD1
clone size: NA
J gene: TRBJ2-2
CDR3 DNA: TGTGCCAGCAGGGGGACAGGGGTCAACACCGGGGAGCTGTTTTTT
CDR3 protein: CASRGTGVNTGELFF

V gene: TRBV6-5
D gene: NA
clone size: NA
J gene: TRBJ2-1
CDR3 DNA: TGTGCCAGCAACTTTATAGCGGAATCCTACAATGAGCAGTTCTTC
CDR3 protein: CASNFIAESYNEQFF

V gene: TRBV7-9
D gene: NA
clone size: NA
J gene: TRBJ2-4
CDR3 DNA: TGTGCCAGCAGCTTAGCCCCAGGCTTAACCAAAAACATTCAGTACTTC
CDR3 protein: CASSLAPGLTKNIQYF

V gene: TRBV19
D gene: TRBD2
clone size: NA
J gene: TRBJ2-2
CDR3 DNA: TGTGCCAGTAGTAGACGCGGGGGGGAAGGTACCGGGGAGCTGTTTTTT
CDR3 protein: CASSRRGGEGTGELFF

V gene: TRBV10-1
D gene: TRBD1
clone size: NA
J gene: TRBJ2-7
CDR3 DNA: TGCGCCACGAAAGCGGGACAGGGGGCCCACGAGCAGTACTTC
CDR3 protein: CATKAGQGAHEQYF

V gene: TRBV7-2
D gene: TRBD2
clone size: NA
J gene: TRBJ2-2
CDR3 DNA: TGTGCCAGGACTCGTTCTAGCGGGAGGTACACCGGGGAGCTGTTTTTT
CDR3 protein: CARTRSSGRYTGELFF

V gene: TRBV2
D gene: TRBD1
clone size: NA
J gene: TRBJ2-6
CDR3 DNA: TGTGCCAGCGACAGGGACGGGGCCAACGTCCTGACTTTC
CDR3 protein: CASDRDGANVLTF

V gene: TRBV30
D gene: NA
clone size: few
J gene: TRBJ1-6
CDR3 DNA: TGTGCCTGGAGTGGCGGGCAGGGGAGTTCCTATAATTCACCCCTCCACTTT
CDR3 protein: CAWSGGQGSSYNSPLHF

V gene: TRBV5-1
D gene: TRBD1
clone size: NA
J gene: TRBJ2-7
CDR3 DNA: TGCGCCAGCAGCTTGGCCCCCACAGGGGTAGCCTACGAGCAGTACTTC
CDR3 protein: CASSLAPTGVAYEQYF

V gene: TRBV27
D gene: NA
clone size: NA
J gene: TRBJ2-2
CDR3 DNA: TGTGCCAGCAGTTTATTGACAGGAGCCACCGGGGAGCTGTTTTTT
CDR3 protein: CASSLLTGATGELFF

V gene: TRBV5-1
D gene: NA
clone size: NA
J gene: TRBJ1-1
CDR3 DNA: TGCGCCAGCAGCTTTCGACTGAGTAACACTGAAGCTTTCTTT
CDR3 protein: CASSFRLSNTEAFF

V gene: TRBV11-2
D gene: TRBD2
clone size: NA
J gene: TRBJ2-5
CDR3 DNA: TGTGCCAGCAGTCCGACTAGCCCTCAAGAGACCCAGTACTTC
CDR3 protein: CASSPTSPQETQYF

V gene: TRBV10-3
D gene: NA
clone size: NA
J gene: TRBJ1-1
CDR3 DNA: TGTGCCATCAGTGACAGGCCGAGAACTGAAGCTTTCTTT
CDR3 protein: CAISDRPRTEAFF

V gene: TRBV28
D gene: TRBD1
clone size: NA
J gene: TRBJ2-7
CDR3 DNA: TGTGCCAGCAGGTGGACAGGGCCCATTAACTACGAGCAGTACTTC
CDR3 protein: CASRWTGPINYEQYF

V gene: TRBV5-1
D gene: NA
clone size: NA
J gene: TRBJ2-5
CDR3 DNA: TGCGCCAGCACCTTTGACGGGAAAGAGACCCAGTACTTC
CDR3 protein: CASTFDGKETQYF

V gene: TRBV15
D gene: NA
clone size: NA
J gene: TRBJ2-1
CDR3 DNA: TGTGCCACCAGCAGCGGAGGGGCCGGGGGCAATGAGCAGTTCTTC
CDR3 protein: CATSSGGAGGNEQFF

V gene: TRBV9
D gene: NA
clone size: NA
J gene: TRBJ1-1
CDR3 DNA: TGTGCCAGCAGCGTAGATGGGGCGAACACTGAAGCTTTCTTT
CDR3 protein: CASSVDGANTEAFF

V gene: TRBV5-1
D gene: TRBD1
clone size: NA
J gene: TRBJ2-1
CDR3 DNA: TGCGCCAGCAGCGGGGGACAGAACAATGAGCAGTTCTTC
CDR3 protein: CASSGGQNNEQFF